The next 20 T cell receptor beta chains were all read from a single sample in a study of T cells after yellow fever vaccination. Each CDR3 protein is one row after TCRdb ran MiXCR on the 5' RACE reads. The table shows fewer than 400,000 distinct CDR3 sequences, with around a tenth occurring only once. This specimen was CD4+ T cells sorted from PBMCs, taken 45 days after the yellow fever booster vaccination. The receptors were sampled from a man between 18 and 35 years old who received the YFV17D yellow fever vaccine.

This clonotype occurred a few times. CDR3 DNA: TGCGCCAGCAGCTTGACACCCTACGAGCAGTACTTC. This codes for CASSLTPYEQYF. This sequence joins TRBV5-1 and TRBJ2-7; D unclear. Germline CDR1 SGHRS, CDR2 YFSETQ. CDR3 length: 12 residues. Deletions cut 1 base from V and 2 bases from J, with 4 bases between.

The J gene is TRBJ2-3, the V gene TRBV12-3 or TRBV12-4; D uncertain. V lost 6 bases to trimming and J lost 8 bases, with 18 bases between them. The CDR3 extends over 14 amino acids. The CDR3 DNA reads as TGTGCCAGCAGACCCCTAGTAGGCGAGCCTACGCAGTATTTT. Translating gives CASRPLVGEPTQYF.

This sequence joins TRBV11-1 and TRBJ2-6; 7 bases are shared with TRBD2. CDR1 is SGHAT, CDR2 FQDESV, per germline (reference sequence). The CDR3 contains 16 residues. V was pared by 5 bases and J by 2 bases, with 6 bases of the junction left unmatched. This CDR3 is CASSRILATGANVLTF. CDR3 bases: TGTGCCAGCAGCCGAATACTAGCGACTGGGGCCAACGTCCTGACTTTC.

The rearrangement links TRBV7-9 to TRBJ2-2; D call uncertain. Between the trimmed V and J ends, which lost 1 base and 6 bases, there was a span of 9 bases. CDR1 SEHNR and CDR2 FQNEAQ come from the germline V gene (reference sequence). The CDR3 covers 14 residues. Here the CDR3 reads CASSLDWAAGELFF. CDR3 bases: TGTGCCAGCAGCTTAGACTGGGCTGCCGGGGAGCTGTTTTTT.

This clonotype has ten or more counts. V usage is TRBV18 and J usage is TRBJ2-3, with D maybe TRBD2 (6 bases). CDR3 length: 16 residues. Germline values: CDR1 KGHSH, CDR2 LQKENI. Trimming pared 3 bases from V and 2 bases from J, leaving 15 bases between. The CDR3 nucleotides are TGTGCCAGCTCACCTCGCAGTAGCGGAACCACAGATACGCAGTATTTT. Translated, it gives CASSPRSSGTTDTQYF.

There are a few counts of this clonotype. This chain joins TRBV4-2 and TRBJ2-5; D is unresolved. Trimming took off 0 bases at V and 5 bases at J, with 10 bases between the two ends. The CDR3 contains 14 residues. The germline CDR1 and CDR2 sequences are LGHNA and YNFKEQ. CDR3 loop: CASSQEYLRETQYF. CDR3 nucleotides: TGTGCCAGCAGCCAAGAATACCTCAGGGAGACCCAGTACTTC.

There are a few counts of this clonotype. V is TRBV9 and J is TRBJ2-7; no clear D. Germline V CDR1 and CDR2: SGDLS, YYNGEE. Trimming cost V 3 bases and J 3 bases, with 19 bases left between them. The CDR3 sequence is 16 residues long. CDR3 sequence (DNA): TGTGCCAGCAGCGCCCGAGACCATTACAACGGCTACGAGCAGTACTTC. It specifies CASSARDHYNGYEQYF. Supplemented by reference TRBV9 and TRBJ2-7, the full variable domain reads DSGVTQTPKHLITATGQRVTLRCSPRSGDLSVYWYQQSLDQGLQFLIQYYNGEERAKGNILERFSAQQFPDLHSELNLSSLELGDSALYFCASSARDHYNGYEQYFGPGTRLTVT.

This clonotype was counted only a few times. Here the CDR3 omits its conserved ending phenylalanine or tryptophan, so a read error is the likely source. The CDR3 loop reads CASSYSGSPEAFS. The CDR3 DNA is TGTGCCAGCAGTTACTCGGGTTCACCTGAAGCTTTCTCT. This sequence joins TRBV6-5 and TRBJ1-1; D is undetermined. The CDR3 length is 13 residues. V was cut by 0 bases and J by 6 bases, with 8 bases left in between. Germline V lookup: CDR1 MNHEY, CDR2 SVGAGI.

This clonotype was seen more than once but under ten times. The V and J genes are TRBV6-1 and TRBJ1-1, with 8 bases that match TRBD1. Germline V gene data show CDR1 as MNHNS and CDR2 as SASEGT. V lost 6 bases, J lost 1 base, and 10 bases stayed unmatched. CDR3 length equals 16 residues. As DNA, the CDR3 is TGTGCCAGCAGGGTTGGGACAGGCCGGGAGAACACTGAAGCTTTCTTT. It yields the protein CASRVGTGRENTEAFF.

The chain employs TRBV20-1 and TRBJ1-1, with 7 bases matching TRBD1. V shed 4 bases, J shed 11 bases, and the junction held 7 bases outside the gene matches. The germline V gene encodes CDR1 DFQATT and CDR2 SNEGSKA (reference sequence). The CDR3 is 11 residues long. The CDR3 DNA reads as TGCAGTGCTACGCAGGGGGAGAGGGCTTTCTTT. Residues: CSATQGERAFF.

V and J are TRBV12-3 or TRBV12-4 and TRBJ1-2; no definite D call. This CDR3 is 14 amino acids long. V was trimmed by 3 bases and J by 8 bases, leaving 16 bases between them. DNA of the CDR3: TGTGCCAGCAGTTTGACTGTAGGCCGCGGCGGCTACACCTTC. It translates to CASSLTVGRGGYTF.

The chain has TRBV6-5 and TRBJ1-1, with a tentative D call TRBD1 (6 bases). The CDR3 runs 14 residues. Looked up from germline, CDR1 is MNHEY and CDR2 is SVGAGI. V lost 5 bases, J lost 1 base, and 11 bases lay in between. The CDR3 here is CASSPLRGNTEAFF. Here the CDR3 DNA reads TGTGCCAGCAGTCCCCTCAGGGGGAACACTGAAGCTTTCTTT.

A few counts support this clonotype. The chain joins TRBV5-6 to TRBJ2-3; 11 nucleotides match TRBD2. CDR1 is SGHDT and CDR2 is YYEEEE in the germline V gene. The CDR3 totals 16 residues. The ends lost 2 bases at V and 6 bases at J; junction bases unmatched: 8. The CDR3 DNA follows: TGTGCCAGCAGCTTCGGAATTAGCGGGGGGGAGGATACGCAGTATTTT. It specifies CASSFGISGGEDTQYF.

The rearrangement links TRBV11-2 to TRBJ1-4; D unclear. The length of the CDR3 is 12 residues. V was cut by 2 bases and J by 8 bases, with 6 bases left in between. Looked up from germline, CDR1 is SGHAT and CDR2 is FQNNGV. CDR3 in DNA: TGTGCCAGCAGCTTAAATCGAGAAAAACTGTTTTTT. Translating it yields CASSLNREKLFF.

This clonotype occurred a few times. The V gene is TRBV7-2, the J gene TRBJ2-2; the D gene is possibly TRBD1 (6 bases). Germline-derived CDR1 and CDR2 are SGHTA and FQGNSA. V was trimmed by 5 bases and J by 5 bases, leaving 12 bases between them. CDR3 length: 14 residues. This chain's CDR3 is CASSRQVETGELFF. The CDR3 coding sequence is TGTGCCAGCAGCCGACAGGTTGAGACCGGGGAGCTGTTTTTT.

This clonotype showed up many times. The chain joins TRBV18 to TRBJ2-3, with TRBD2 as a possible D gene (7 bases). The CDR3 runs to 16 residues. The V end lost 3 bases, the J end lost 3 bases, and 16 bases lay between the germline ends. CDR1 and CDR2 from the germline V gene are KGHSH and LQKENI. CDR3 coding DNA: TGTGCCAGCTCACCGTCGGCCGGGGGGCTAACAGATACGCAGTATTTT. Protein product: CASSPSAGGLTDTQYF.

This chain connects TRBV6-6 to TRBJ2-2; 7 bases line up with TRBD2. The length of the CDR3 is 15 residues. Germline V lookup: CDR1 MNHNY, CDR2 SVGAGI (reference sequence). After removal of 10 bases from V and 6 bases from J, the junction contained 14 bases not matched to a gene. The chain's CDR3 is CATKMVAGRAGELFF. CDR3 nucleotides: TGTGCCACCAAGATGGTAGCGGGTCGAGCCGGGGAGCTGTTTTTT.

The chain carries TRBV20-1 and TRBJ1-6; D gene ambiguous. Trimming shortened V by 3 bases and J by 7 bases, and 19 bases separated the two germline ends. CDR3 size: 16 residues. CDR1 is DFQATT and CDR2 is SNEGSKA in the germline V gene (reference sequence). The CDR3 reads CSASGTSDGTNSPLHF. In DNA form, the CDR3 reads TGCAGTGCTAGCGGAACATCCGACGGAACCAATTCACCCCTCCACTTT.

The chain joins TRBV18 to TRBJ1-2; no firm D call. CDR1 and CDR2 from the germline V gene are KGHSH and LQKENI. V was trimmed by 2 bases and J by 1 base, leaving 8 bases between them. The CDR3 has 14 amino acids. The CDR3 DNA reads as TGTGCCAGCTCACCAAACGCTGATAACTATGGCTACACCTTC. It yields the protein CASSPNADNYGYTF.

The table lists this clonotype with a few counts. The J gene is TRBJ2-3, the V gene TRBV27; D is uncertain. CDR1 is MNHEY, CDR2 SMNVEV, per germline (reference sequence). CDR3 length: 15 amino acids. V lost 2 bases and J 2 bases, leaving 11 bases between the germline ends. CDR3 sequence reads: CASSLGSYPTDTQYF. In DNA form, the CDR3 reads TGTGCCAGCAGTTTAGGGTCCTACCCCACAGATACGCAGTATTTT.